This T cell receptor beta chain came from a study of T-cell memory formation after mild COVID-19. TCRdb reprocessed the 5' RACE reads via MiXCR and lists one record per CDR3 protein. The profile shows roughly 450,000 distinct CDR3 sequences, approximately 18% of them singletons. Germline lookup yields CDR1 DFQATT and CDR2 SNEGSKA (reference sequence). This CDR3 has 14 residues. Trimming shortened V by 3 bases and J by 6 bases, and 14 bases separated the two germline ends. The chain has TRBV20-1 and TRBJ2-2; D assignment may be TRBD1 or TRBD2 (7 bases each). Sequenced: PBMCs or a T cell subset sorted from them (not recorded which). The source of this sequence is a man younger than 30 who had mild COVID-19 (a few samples of this study predate the infection). Cell type and time point are not known. The CDR3 spells CSARIRGGSGELFF. The DNA for the CDR3 is TGCAGTGCTAGGATCAGGGGGGGCTCCGGGGAGCTGTTTTTT.